The sequence of this TCR beta chain was determined in a study of OX40 agonist ivuxolimab in advanced cancers. The germline CDR1 and CDR2 sequences are KGHSH and LQKENI. The CDR3 has 13 amino acids. The J segment lost 8 bases and the V segment lost 1 base, leaving 4 bases of the junction unmatched. This clone has only a few counts. Generated by immunoSEQ multiplex PCR, the TCRdb table keeps only in-frame clones and is missing some. The sample carries some 89,000 clones, 84% recorded once. The clonotype originates from an adult with an advanced solid tumor such as melanoma, head and neck, liver or kidney cancer. This specimen consisted of CD4+ or CD8+ T cells sorted from blood, obtained in a trial of the OX40 agonist ivuxolimab. V usage is TRBV18 and J usage is TRBJ1-2; 7 bases map to TRBD1. DNA of the CDR3: TGTGCCAGCTCACCACTTGGGGACAGCGGCTACACCTTC. This codes for CASSPLGDSGYTF.